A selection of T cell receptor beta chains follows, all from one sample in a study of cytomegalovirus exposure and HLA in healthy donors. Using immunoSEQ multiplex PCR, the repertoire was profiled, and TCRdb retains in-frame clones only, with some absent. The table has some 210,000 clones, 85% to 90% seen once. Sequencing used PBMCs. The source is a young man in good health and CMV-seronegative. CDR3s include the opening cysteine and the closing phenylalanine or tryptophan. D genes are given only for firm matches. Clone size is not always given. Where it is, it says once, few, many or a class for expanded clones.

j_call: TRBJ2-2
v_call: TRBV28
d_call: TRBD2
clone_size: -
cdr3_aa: CASRPGLAGGFTGELFF
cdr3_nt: TGTGCCAGCAGGCCCGGACTAGCGGGAGGCTTCACCGGGGAGCTGTTTTTT

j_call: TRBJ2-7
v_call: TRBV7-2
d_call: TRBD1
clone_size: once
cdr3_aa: CASSLPPGQGYEQYF
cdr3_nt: TGTGCCAGCAGCTTACCCCCGGGACAGGGCTACGAGCAGTACTTC

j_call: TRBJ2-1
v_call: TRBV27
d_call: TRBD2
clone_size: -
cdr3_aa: CASSPGLAGTYNEQFF
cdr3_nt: TGTGCCAGCAGCCCAGGACTAGCGGGGACATACAATGAGCAGTTCTTC

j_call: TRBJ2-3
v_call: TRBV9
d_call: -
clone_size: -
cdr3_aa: CASSLRQGTDTQYF
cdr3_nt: TGTGCCAGCAGCCTTCGACAGGGCACAGATACGCAGTATTTT

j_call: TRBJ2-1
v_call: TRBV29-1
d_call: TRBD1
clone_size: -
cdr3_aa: CSVSFFRDRSLKGPSNEQFF
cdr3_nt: TGCAGCGTTAGTTTTTTCCGGGACAGGTCCTTAAAGGGTCCCTCAAATGAGCAGTTCTTC

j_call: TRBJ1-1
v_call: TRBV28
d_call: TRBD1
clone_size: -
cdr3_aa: CASSLSPRGPRTEAFF
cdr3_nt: TGTGCCAGCAGTTTATCTCCCAGGGGGCCGCGCACTGAAGCTTTCTTT

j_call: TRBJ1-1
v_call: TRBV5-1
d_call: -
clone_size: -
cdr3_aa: CASSFQGNTEAFF
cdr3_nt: TGCGCCAGCAGCTTCCAGGGGAACACTGAAGCTTTCTTT

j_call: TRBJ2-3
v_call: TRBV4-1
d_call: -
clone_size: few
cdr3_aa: CASSHGETPTDTQYF
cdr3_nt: TGCGCCAGCAGCCATGGGGAGACGCCCACAGATACGCAGTATTTT

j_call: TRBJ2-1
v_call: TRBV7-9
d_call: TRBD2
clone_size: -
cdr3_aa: CASSRGRRGVVYNEQFF
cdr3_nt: TGTGCCAGCAGCCGCGGTAGACGGGGGGTGGTCTACAATGAGCAGTTCTTC

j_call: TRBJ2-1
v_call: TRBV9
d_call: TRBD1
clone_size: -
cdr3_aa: CASSAHRDRVRNEQFF
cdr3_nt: TGTGCCAGCAGCGCACACCGGGACAGGGTTCGGAATGAGCAGTTCTTC

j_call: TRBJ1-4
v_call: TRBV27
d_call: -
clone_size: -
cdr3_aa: CASSSLAGNEKLFF
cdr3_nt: TGTGCCAGCAGTTCCCTGGCCGGGAATGAAAAACTGTTTTTT

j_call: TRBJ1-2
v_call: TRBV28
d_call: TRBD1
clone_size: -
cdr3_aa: CASSRDTGVVYGYTF
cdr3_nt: TGTGCCAGCAGTAGAGACACAGGGGTGGTCTATGGCTACACCTTC

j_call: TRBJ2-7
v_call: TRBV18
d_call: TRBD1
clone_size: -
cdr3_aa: CASSLGTGTYEQYF
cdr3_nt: TGTGCCAGCTCCTTAGGGACAGGAACCTACGAGCAGTACTTC

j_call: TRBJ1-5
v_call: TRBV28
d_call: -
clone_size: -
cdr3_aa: CASSFARALHQPQHF
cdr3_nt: TGTGCCAGCAGTTTTGCCAGGGCGTTGCATCAGCCCCAGCATTTT

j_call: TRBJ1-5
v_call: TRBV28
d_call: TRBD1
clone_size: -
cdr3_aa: CASSQQGLSNQPQHF
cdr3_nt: TGTGCCAGCAGTCAACAGGGGCTTAGCAATCAGCCCCAGCATTTT

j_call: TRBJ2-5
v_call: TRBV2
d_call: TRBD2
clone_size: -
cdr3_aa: CASSEVTSGGSETQYF
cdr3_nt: TGTGCCAGCAGTGAGGTGACTAGCGGGGGGTCTGAGACCCAGTACTTC

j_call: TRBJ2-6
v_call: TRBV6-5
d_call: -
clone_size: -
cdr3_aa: CASSYSRSSGANVLTF
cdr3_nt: TGTGCCAGCAGTTACAGTAGATCTTCTGGGGCCAACGTCCTGACTTTC

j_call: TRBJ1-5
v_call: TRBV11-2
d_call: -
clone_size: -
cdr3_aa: CASSPTAGVNQPQHF
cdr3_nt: TGTGCCAGCAGCCCCACGGCAGGGGTGAATCAGCCCCAGCATTTT

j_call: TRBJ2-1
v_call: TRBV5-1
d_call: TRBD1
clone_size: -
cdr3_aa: CASSLWGTGAKNNEQFF
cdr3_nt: TGCGCCAGCAGCTTGTGGGGGACAGGGGCGAAAAACAATGAGCAGTTCTTC

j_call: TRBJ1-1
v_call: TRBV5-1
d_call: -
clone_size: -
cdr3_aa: CASSLAGAITEAFF
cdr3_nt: TGCGCCAGCAGCTTGGCGGGAGCTATCACTGAAGCTTTCTTT

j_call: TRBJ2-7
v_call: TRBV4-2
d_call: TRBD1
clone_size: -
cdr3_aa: CASSVRDRGTYEQYF
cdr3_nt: TGTGCCAGCAGCGTCCGGGACAGGGGTACCTACGAGCAGTACTTC

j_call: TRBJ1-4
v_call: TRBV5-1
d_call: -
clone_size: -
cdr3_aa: CASSPGVTPRANEKLFF
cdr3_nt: TGCGCCAGCAGCCCCGGGGTGACTCCCCGGGCTAATGAAAAACTGTTTTTT

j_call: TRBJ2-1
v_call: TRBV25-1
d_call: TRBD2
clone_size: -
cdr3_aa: CASTQGTSGRHEQFF
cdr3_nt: TGTGCCAGCACCCAGGGGACTAGCGGGAGACATGAGCAGTTCTTC

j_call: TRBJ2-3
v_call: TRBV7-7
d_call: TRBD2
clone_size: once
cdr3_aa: CASSLGAGASDTQYF
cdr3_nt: TGTGCTAGCAGCTTAGGAGCGGGGGCCTCAGATACGCAGTATTTT

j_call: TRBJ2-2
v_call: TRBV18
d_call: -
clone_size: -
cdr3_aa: CASSLAPAAVANTGELFF
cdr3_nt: TGTGCCAGCTCACTGGCTCCGGCGGCGGTCGCGAACACCGGGGAGCTGTTTTTT

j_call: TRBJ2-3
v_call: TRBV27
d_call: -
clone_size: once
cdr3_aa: CASSRRAADTQYF
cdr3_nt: TGTGCCAGCAGTCGTCGTGCGGCAGATACGCAGTATTTT

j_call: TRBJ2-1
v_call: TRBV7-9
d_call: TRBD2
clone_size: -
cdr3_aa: CASSLETSGREGWFF
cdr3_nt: TGTGCCAGCAGCTTAGAGACTAGCGGGAGAGAAGGGTGGTTCTTC

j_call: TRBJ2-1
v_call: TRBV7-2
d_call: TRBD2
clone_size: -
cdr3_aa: CASSAGLAGYNEQFF
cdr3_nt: TGTGCCAGCAGCGCGGGACTAGCGGGGTACAATGAGCAGTTCTTC

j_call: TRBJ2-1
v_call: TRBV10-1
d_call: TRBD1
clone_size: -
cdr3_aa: CASGGTGIDEQFF
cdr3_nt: TGCGCCAGCGGGGGGACAGGGATCGATGAGCAGTTCTTC

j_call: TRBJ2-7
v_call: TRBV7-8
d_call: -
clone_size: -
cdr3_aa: CASSFAGGEQYF
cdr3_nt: TGTGCCAGCAGCTTTGCCGGGGGCGAGCAGTACTTC

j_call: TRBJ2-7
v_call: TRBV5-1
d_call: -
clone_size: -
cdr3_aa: CASSNTGSYEQYF
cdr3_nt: TGCGCCAGCAGCAATACAGGGTCCTACGAGCAGTACTTC

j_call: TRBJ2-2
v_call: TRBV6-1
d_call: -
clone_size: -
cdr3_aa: CASSRGLAAGELFF
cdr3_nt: TGTGCCAGCAGCCGCGGTCTAGCCGCCGGGGAGCTGTTTTTT

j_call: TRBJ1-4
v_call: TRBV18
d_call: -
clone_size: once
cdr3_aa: CASSPQGDNEKLFF
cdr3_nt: TGTGCCAGCTCACCACAGGGGGACAATGAAAAACTGTTTTTT

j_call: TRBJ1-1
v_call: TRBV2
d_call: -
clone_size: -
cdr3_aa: CASRDDRNTEAFF
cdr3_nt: TGTGCCAGCAGAGATGACAGGAACACTGAAGCTTTCTTT

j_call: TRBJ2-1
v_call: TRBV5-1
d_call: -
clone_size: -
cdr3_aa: CASRVSPGYNEQFF
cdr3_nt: TGCGCCAGCAGAGTGTCCCCGGGATACAATGAGCAGTTCTTC

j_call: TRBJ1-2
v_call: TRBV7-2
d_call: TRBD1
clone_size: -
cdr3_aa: CASSIPGQDYRGLSGYTF
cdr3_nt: TGTGCCAGCAGCATCCCGGGACAGGACTACCGGGGACTATCAGGCTACACCTTC

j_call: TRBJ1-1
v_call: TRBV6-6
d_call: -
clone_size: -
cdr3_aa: CASSYGGGDTEAFF
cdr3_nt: TGTGCCAGCAGTTACGGGGGAGGCGACACTGAAGCTTTCTTT

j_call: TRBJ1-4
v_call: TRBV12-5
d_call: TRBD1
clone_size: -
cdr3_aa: CASGPTGGGMEKLFF
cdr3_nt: TGTGCTAGTGGGCCCACAGGGGGCGGCATGGAAAAACTGTTTTTT

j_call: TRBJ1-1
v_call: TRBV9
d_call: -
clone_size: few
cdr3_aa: CASSVVTVNTEAFF
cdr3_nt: TGTGCCAGCAGCGTAGTAACAGTGAACACTGAAGCTTTCTTT

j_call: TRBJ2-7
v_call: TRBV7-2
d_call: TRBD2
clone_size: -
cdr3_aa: CASGYSSGYEQYF
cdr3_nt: TGTGCCAGCGGATACTCTAGCGGCTACGAGCAGTACTTC

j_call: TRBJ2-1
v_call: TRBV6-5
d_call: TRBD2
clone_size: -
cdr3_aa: CASSEALWTSGIF
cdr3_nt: TGTGCCAGCAGTGAAGCGCTGTGGACTAGCGGGATCTTC

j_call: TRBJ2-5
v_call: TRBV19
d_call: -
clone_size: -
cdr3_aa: CASSIEETQYF
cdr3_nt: TGTGCCAGTAGCATCGAGGAGACCCAGTACTTC

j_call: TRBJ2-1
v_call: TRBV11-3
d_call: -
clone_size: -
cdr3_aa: CASSLRLNNEQFF
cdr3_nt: TGTGCCAGCAGCTTAAGACTGAACAATGAGCAGTTCTTC

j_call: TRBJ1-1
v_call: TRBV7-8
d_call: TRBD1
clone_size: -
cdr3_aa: CASSDIGTGGTEAFF
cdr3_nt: TGTGCCAGCAGCGATATTGGGACAGGGGGCACTGAAGCTTTCTTT

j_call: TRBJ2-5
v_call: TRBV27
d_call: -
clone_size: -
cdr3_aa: CASSSRETQYF
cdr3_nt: TGTGCCAGCAGTTCAAGGGAGACCCAGTACTTC

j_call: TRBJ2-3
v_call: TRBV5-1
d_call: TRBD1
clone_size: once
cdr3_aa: CASSLDPGTGEDTQYF
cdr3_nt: TGCGCCAGCAGCTTGGACCCCGGGACAGGGGAAGATACGCAGTATTTT

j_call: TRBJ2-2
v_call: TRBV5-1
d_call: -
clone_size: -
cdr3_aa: CASSLAGPANTGELFF
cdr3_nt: TGCGCCAGCAGCTTGGCAGGGCCCGCGAACACCGGGGAGCTGTTTTTT

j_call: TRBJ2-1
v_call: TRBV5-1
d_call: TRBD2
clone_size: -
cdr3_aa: CASRTESGVPYNEQFF
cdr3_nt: TGCGCCAGCCGGACGGAAAGCGGGGTCCCCTACAATGAGCAGTTCTTC

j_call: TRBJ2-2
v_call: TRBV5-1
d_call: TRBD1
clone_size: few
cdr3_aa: CASSGQGNTGELFF
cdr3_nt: TGCGCCAGCAGCGGACAGGGGAACACCGGGGAGCTGTTTTTT